This T cell receptor (beta chain) was sequenced in a study of shared clonotypes between healthy human individuals (dated by TCRdb to the early 2020s). Describing the broader study: The cohort comprised a couple of women and a few men aged 18 to 49 years. Per donor, three plates each were used for CD4 naive and CD4 memory, two for CD8 naive, and one for CD8 memory. Libraries were prepared and TCR repertoires were sequenced by different laboratories using diverse techniques, in order to increase sequencing depth and limit assay-specific biases. Each donor's leukapheresis produced roughly between about 0.9 and 9.5 billion PBMCs. Blood TCR repertoires of five healthy adults were deeply sequenced to estimate repertoire size and the extent of clonotype sharing between individuals. Here is what the overall study found, with its caveats: Sampling was restricted to blood, and TCR repertoires in tissues likely differ from the TCR repertoires found in blood. Because the study included only a small number of donors, the genetic and exposure-history diversity represented was limited. Pairwise subsampling led to the expectation that sequencing depth would affect the degree of clonotype sharing among donors. Higher generation probabilities were observed for clonotypes shared by all four sorted-subset donors than for non-shared clonotypes. Estimated clonotype richness was generally larger for naive than for memory subsets. Across four donors, roughly 5.1% of naive CD4, around 3.3% of naive CD8, about 2.3% of memory CD4, and about 0.4% of memory CD8 clonotypes were shared. Even with the large sequencing depth, rarefaction of the sorted-subset datasets indicated that sequencing was incomplete.

Using the deep immunoSEQ assay, TCR CDR3 regions were amplified from genomic DNA by multiplex PCR. Genomic DNA extracted from each cell subset was distributed evenly over all wells of several immunoSEQ 96-well plates, and each plate served as one replicate. Each replicate PCR for sorted subsets received approximately 220 ng genomic DNA, equal to roughly 30,000 T cell genomes. Purified libraries were measured with a Qubit 3.0 fluorometer, size-checked on a Bioanalyzer 2100, and measured again with the KAPA Library Quantification kit. Every immunoSEQ 96-well plate was sequenced on a separate single-read 150-cycle Illumina NextSeq 550 flow cell. As for the original processing: Because the immunoSEQ output included only junctional sequences and no quality scores, the filtering could not be the same as the filtering used for full-length reads. Sequences were annotated with PyIR, a Python wrapper for IgBLAST v1.9, and V/J genes and CDR3 were assigned using IMGT germline references. Reads were removed for weak V/J assignments (E-value above 1e-6), missing CDR3, stop codons, out-of-frame junctions, or ambiguous translated residues. A V3J clonotype was defined by an identical inferred V gene, J gene, and CDR3 amino acid sequence. Percentage overlap between repertoires was computed as shared unique clonotypes divided by the size of the smaller repertoire. Repertoire richness was assessed with RTK rarefaction, the Chao1 estimator, and Recon v2.1 estimates of unobserved clonotypes. Generation probabilities were computed with OLGA for all TCRbeta clonotypes obtained by the gDNA method from a few donors. The table comes from immuneACCESS by way of TCRdb, which keeps in-frame sequences with V and J called. Part of the clones is missing from these tables; in studies checked, under half for an unresolved V gene and the rest for unknown reasons. The D gene and trimming were derived from the DNA, and the V and J assignments and clone size from that table. This sample has some 2,000,000 clones in its table, and approximately 94% of those were observed once. The ten largest make up roughly 1% of the sample.

CD8 naive samples consisted of CD45RO-negative cells that were positively selected for CCR7, yielding a CD45RA+CCR7+ population without TemRA cells. The donors were healthy, HIV-negative adults who had no recently reported acute infections or vaccinations. Every donor was a Caucasian adult residing in Nashville, Tennessee, USA. Blood was collected by leukapheresis, and PBMCs were isolated by Ficoll-Histopaque density gradient centrifugation and then cryopreserved in liquid nitrogen vapor phase. Analytical flow cytometry was used to check the purity and quantity of each magnetically sorted T cell population. Genomic DNA was isolated from each sorted fraction and quantified by UV absorbance on a Nanodrop 2000c. As to this clone: No antigen is known for it. The sample holds no much larger clone one base away, and base qualities are not on file.

The CDR3 runs 13 amino acids, cysteine and phenylalanine included. Only the CDR3 DNA is retained, 39 bases long and in frame from the first base. V is shortened by 4 bases, J by 0 bases, and the region joining them spans 6 bases. Looking up the germline V gene (reference sequence) yields CDR1 WNHNN and CDR2 SYGVQD. The sequence links TRBV10-1 to TRBJ2-5; the D gene cannot be resolved reliably. Sequencing input: naive CD8+ T cells sorted from blood. The cell subset or site label, read with the paper, signifies: CD45RA+CCR7+. This receptor was taken from a man aged 18 to 29 in good health. The CDR3 protein is CASSGADQETQYF. The nucleotide sequence reads TGCGCCAGCAGTGGGGCGGACCAAGAGACCCAGTACTTC.